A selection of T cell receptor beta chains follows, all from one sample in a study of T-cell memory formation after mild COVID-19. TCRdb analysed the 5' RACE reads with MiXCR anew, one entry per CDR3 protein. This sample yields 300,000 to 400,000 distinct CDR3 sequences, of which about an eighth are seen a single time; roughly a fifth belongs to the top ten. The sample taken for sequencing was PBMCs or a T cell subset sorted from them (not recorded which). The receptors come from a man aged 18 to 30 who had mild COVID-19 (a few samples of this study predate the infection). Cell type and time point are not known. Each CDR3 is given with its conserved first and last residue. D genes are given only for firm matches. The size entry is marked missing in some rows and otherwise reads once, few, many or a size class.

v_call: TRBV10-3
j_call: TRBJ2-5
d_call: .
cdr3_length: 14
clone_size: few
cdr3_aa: CAISESGVQETQYF
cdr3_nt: TGTGCCATCAGTGAGTCAGGCGTCCAAGAGACCCAGTACTTC

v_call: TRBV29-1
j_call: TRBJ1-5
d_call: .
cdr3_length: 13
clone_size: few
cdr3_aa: CSVAGEGNQPQHF
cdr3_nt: TGCAGCGTTGCGGGAGAGGGCAATCAGCCCCAGCATTTT

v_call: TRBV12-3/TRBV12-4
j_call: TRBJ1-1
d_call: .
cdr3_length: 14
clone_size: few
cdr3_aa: CASSTWIWGTEAFF
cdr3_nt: TGTGCCAGCAGTACCTGGATCTGGGGCACTGAAGCTTTCTTT

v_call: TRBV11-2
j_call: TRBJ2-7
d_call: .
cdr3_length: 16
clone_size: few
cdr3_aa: CASSLGSSGLPTQQYF
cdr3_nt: TGTGCCAGCAGCTTAGGATCATCGGGGCTACCTACCCAGCAGTACTTC

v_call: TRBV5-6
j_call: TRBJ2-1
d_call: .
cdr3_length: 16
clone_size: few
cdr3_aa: CASSSIGQLTLGQQFF
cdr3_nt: TGTGCCAGCAGCTCGATAGGACAGCTCACCCTTGGTCAGCAGTTCTTC

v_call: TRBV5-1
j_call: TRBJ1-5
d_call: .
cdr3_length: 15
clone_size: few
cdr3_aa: CASSPGGARNQPQHF
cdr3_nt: TGCGCCAGCAGCCCTGGGGGGGCCAGGAATCAGCCCCAGCATTTT

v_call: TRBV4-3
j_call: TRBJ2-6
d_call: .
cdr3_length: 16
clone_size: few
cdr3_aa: CASSQEGHSGANVLTF
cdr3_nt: TGCGCCAGCAGCCAAGAAGGACACTCTGGGGCCAACGTCCTGACTTTC

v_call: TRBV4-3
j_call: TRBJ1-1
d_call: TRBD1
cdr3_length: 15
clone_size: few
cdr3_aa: CASSPRGTGGTEAFF
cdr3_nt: TGCGCCAGCAGCCCAAGAGGGACAGGGGGAACTGAAGCTTTCTTT

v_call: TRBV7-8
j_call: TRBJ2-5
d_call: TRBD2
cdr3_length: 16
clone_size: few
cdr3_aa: CASSLVLAGEGETQYF
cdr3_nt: TGTGCCAGCAGCTTAGTCCTAGCGGGGGAAGGAGAGACCCAGTACTTC

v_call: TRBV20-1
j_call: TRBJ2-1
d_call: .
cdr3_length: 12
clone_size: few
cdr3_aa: CSAPSLVNEQFF
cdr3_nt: TGCAGTGCTCCTAGTTTGGTGAATGAGCAGTTCTTC

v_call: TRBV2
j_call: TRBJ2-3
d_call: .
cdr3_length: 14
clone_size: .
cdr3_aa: CASSGQGPEDTQYF
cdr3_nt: TGTGCCAGCTCGGGTCAGGGACCTGAAGATACGCAGTATTTT

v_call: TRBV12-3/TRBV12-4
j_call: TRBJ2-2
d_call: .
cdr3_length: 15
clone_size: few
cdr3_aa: CASSLNMRVTGELFF
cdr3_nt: TGTGCCAGCAGTTTAAATATGCGTGTCACCGGGGAGCTGTTTTTT

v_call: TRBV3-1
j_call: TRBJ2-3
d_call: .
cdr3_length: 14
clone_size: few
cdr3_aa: CASSNLRAVNTQYF
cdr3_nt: TGTGCCAGCAGCAACCTCCGGGCCGTGAATACGCAGTATTTT

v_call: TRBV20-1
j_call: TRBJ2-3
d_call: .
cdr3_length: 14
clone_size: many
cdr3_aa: CSARDAVGADTQYF
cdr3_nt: TGCAGTGCTAGAGATGCAGTGGGGGCAGATACGCAGTATTTT

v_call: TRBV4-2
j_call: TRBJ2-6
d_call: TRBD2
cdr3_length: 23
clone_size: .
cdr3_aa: CASSQDSGLFTSGGDSGANVLTF
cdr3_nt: TGTGCCAGCAGCCAAGATTCAGGGCTGTTTACTAGCGGGGGTGACTCTGGGGCCAACGTCCTGACTTTC

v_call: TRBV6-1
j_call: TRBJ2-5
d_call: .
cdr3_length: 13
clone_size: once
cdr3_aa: CASDIGGSETQYF
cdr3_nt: TGTGCCAGCGACATTGGGGGGAGTGAGACCCAGTACTTC

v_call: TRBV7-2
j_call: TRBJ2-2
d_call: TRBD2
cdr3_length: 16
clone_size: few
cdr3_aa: CASSPRGGGAIGELFF
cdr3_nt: TGTGCCAGCAGCCCACGGGGCGGGGGGGCCATCGGGGAGCTGTTTTTT

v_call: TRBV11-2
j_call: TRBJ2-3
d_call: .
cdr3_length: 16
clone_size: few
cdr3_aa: CASSRIRGGSTDTQYF
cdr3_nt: TGTGCCAGCAGCCGAATAAGGGGGGGTAGCACAGATACGCAGTATTTT

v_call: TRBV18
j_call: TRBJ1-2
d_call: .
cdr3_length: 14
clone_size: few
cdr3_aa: CASSPAWEDYGYTF
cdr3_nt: TGTGCCAGCTCCCCTGCGTGGGAGGACTATGGCTACACCTTC

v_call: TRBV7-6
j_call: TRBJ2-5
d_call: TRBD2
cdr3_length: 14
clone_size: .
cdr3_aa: CARSSTSGGLTQYF
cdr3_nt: TGTGCCAGAAGCTCCACTAGCGGGGGCCTGACCCAGTACTTC

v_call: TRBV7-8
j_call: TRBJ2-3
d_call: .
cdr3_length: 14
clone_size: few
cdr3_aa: CASSLGVAQRTQYF
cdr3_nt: TGTGCCAGCAGCCTTGGGGTAGCTCAGAGGACGCAGTATTTT

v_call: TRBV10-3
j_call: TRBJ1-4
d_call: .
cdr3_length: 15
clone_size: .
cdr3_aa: CAISDQNREGEKLFF
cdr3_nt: TGTGCCATCAGTGATCAGAACAGAGAGGGAGAAAAACTGTTTTTT

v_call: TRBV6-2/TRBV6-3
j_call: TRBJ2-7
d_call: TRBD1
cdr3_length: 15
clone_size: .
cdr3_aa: CASRSPGQGSYEQYF
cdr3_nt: TGTGCCAGCAGATCGCCGGGACAGGGCTCCTACGAGCAGTACTTC

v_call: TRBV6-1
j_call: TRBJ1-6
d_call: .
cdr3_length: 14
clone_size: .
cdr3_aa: CASSEAGWGSPLHF
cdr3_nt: TGTGCCAGCAGTGAAGCAGGGTGGGGGTCACCCCTCCACTTT

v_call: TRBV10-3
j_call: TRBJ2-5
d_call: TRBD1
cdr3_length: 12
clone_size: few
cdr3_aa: CATGQGQETQYF
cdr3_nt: TGTGCCACGGGACAGGGGCAAGAGACCCAGTACTTC

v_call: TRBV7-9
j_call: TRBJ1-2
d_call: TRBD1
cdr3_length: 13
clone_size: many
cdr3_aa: CASSPRDRDGYTF
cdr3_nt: TGTGCCAGCAGCCCCCGGGACAGGGATGGCTACACCTTC

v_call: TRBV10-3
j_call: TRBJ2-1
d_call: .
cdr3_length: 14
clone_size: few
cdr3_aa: CAISSTGTYNEQFF
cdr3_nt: TGTGCCATCTCATCGACAGGAACCTACAATGAGCAGTTCTTC

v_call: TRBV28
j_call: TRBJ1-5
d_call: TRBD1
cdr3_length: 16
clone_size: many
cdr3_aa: CASSSLRTGVVQPQHF
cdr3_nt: TGTGCCAGCAGCTCCCTTCGGACAGGGGTTGTTCAGCCCCAGCATTTT

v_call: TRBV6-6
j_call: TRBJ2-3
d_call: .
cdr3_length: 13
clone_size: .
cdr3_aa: CASSYSGADTQYF
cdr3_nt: TGTGCCAGCAGTTACTCGGGTGCAGATACGCAGTATTTT

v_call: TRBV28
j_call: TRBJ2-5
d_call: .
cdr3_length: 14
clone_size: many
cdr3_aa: CASSLPFLQETQYF
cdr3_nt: TGTGCCAGCAGTTTACCATTTCTCCAAGAGACCCAGTACTTC

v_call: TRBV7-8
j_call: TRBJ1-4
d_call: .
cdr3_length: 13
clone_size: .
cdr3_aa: CASSLTGYEKLFF
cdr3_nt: TGTGCCAGCAGCTTAACGGGGTATGAAAAACTGTTTTTT

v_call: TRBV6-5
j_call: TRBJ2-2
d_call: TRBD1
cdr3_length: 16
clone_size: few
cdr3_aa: CASTHPGGTGIGELFF
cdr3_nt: TGTGCCAGCACCCATCCCGGGGGGACAGGGATCGGGGAGCTGTTTTTT

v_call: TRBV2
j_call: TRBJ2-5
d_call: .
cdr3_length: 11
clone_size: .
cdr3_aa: CASDGGETQYF
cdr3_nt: TGTGCCAGCGACGGAGGGGAGACCCAGTACTTC

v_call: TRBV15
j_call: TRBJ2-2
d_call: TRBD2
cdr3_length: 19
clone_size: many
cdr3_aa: CATSSLGTSGGKNTGELFF
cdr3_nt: TGTGCCACCAGCTCCCTGGGGACTAGCGGGGGGAAGAACACCGGGGAGCTGTTTTTT

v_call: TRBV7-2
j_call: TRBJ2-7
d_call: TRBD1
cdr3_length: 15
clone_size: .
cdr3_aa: CASSSPRQGTYEQYF
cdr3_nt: TGTGCCAGCAGCTCACCCCGACAGGGGACATACGAGCAGTACTTC

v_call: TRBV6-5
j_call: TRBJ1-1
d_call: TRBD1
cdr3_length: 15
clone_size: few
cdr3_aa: CASSGTGGMYTEAFF
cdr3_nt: TGTGCCAGCAGTGGGACAGGGGGGATGTACACTGAAGCTTTCTTT

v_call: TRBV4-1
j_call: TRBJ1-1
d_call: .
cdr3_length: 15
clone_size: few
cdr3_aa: CASSQEVGRNTEAFF
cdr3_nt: TGCGCCAGCAGCCAAGAAGTAGGCAGAAACACTGAAGCTTTCTTT

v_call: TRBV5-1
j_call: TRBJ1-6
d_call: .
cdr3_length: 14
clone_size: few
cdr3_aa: CASSPQGGNSPLHF
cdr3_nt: TGCGCCAGCAGCCCCCAGGGCGGTAATTCACCCCTCCACTTT

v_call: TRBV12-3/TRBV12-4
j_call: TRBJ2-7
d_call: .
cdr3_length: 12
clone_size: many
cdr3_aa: CASSFESYEQYF
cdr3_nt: TGTGCCAGCAGTTTCGAGTCCTACGAGCAGTACTTC

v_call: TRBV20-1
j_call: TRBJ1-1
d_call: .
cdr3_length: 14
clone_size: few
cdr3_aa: CSARQGLAVPEAFF
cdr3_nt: TGCAGTGCTAGGCAGGGATTGGCGGTCCCTGAAGCTTTCTTT

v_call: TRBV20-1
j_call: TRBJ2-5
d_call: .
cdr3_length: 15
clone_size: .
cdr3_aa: CSARELGPQWETQYF
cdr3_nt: TGCAGTGCTAGAGAGCTAGGGCCCCAATGGGAGACCCAGTACTTC

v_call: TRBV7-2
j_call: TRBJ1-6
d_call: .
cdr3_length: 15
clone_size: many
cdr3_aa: CASSLVPGMNSPLHF
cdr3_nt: TGTGCCAGCAGCTTAGTACCAGGGATGAATTCACCCCTCCACTTT

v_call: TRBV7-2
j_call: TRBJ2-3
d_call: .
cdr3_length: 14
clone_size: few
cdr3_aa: CASSRRTATDTQYF
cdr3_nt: TGTGCCAGCAGCCGACGGACCGCGACAGATACGCAGTATTTT

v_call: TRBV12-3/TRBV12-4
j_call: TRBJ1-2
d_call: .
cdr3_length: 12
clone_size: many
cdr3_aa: CASSLSNYGYTF
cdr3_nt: TGTGCCAGCAGTTTAAGTAACTATGGCTACACCTTC

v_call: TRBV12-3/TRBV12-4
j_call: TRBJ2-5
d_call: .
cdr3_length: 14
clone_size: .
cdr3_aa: CASSPGQRGETQYF
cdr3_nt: TGTGCCAGCAGTCCGGGACAACGGGGAGAGACCCAGTACTTC